These 27 T cell receptor beta chains originate from one sample sequenced in a study of monozygotic twins with inflammatory bowel disease (dated by TCRdb to the late 2010s). Preparation of the library involved 5' RACE. The sequencer listed for this sample is Illumina HiSeq 2500. The reads underwent TCRdb reprocessing, giving one record for each CDR3 protein sequence and no DNA. The sample table records approximately 400,000 distinct CDR3 sequences. More than 2% of the sample comes from the top ten. The sequenced sample consisted of blood. The source of these receptors is a human donor with ulcerative colitis or Crohn's disease, or a healthy co-twin of an affected twin (not recorded which).

The rearrangement links TRBV7-2 to TRBJ2-2; the TRBD1 assignment by TCRdb is unverifiable without DNA. Germline CDR1 and CDR2: SGHTA and FQGNSA. The CDR3 totals 14 residues. The CDR3 here is CASSQQGAVGELFF.

The chain links TRBV11-1 to TRBJ2-5; TCRdb selects TRBD2, and the lack of DNA leaves this call unchecked. Per the germline V gene, CDR1 is SGHAT and CDR2 is FQDESV (reference sequence). The CDR3 spans 21 residues. CDR3 loop: CASSSSLPLVAGAVEGETQYF.

The chain employs TRBV19 and TRBJ2-2; TCRdb calls TRBD1, which cannot be checked without DNA. The length of the CDR3 is 14 residues. The germline V gene encodes CDR1 LNHDA and CDR2 SQIVND (reference sequence). CDR3 loop: CASYRGQNTGELFF.

The chain uses TRBV25-1 and TRBJ2-2. The CDR3 runs to 17 residues. From germline, CDR1 is MGHDK and CDR2 SYGVNS. CDR3 sequence: CASSEPQASSNTGELFF. The whole variable domain, remainder taken from reference TRBV25-1 and TRBJ2-2, is EADIYQTPRYLVIGTGKKITLECSQTMGHDKMYWYQQDPGMELHLIHYSYGVNSTEKGDLSSESTVSRIRTEHFPLTLESARPSHTSQYLCASSEPQASSNTGELFFGEGSRLTVL.

The rearrangement links TRBV20-1 to TRBJ1-3. This CDR3 is 14 amino acids long. Germline V gene data show CDR1 as DFQATT and CDR2 as SNEGSKA (reference sequence). This chain's CDR3 is CSARDPRIGNTIYF.

The chain joins TRBV20-1 to TRBJ2-1; TCRdb's D call of TRBD1 is untestable without DNA. This CDR3 has 15 amino acids. Germline CDR1 DFQATT, CDR2 SNEGSKA (reference sequence). The CDR3 sequence is CSARDPAGTGNEQFF.

The chain links TRBV3-1 to TRBJ2-7; the D gene TCRdb calls, TRBD2, cannot be checked with no DNA. This CDR3 comprises 14 residues. CDR1 is LGHDT and CDR2 is YNNKEL in the germline V gene (reference sequence). The CDR3 is CASSPFVVAGEQYF.

The V call is TRBV7-8, the J call TRBJ2-7; TCRdb outputs TRBD1, but without DNA this stays unchecked. CDR3 length: 13 amino acids. From germline, CDR1 is SGHVS and CDR2 FQNEAQ. The CDR3 here is CASSGPQDNEQYF.

The rearrangement links TRBV7-3 to TRBJ2-3; TCRdb's D call, TRBD1, is unchecked because there is no DNA. The CDR3 extends over 16 amino acids. CDR1 and CDR2 from the germline V gene are SGHTA and FQGTGA. CDR3 in amino acids: CASSLYPTGVGDTQYF.

V and J are TRBV20-1 and TRBJ2-7; TCRdb gives TRBD1 as the D gene, but with no DNA this cannot be confirmed. The CDR3 consists of 15 residues. CDR1 and CDR2 from the germline V gene are DFQATT and SNEGSKA (reference sequence). This CDR3 reads CSACPVTSGTHEQYF.

The chain recombines TRBV4-1 with TRBJ2-3; as DNA is missing, the TRBD2 call by TCRdb cannot be tested. This CDR3 spans 15 amino acids. CDR1 is MGHRA and CDR2 is YSYEKL in the germline V gene. Here the CDR3 reads CASSQDPIGGDTQYF.

The chain joins TRBV11-1 to TRBJ2-7; with no DNA, the TCRdb D assignment of TRBD2 cannot be verified. Germline CDR1 is SGHAT and CDR2 is FQDESV (reference sequence). This CDR3 comprises 19 residues. The CDR3 is CASSLSPGLAGVGTYEQYF. Complete variable domain (other parts from reference TRBV11-1 and TRBJ2-7): EAEVAQSPRYKITEKSQAVAFWCDPISGHATLYWYRQILGQGPELLVQFQDESVVDDSQLPKDRFSAERLKGVDSTLKIQPAELGDSAMYLCASSLSPGLAGVGTYEQYFGPGTRLTVT.

The gene calls are TRBV30 and TRBJ1-6; TCRdb names TRBD1, which stays unverified in the absence of DNA. Germline V gene lookup returns CDR1 GTSNPN and CDR2 SVGIG (reference sequence). The CDR3 spans 14 residues. The CDR3 spells CAWNTGQDNSPLHF.

The chain employs TRBV7-3 and TRBJ1-6; the TRBD1 assignment by TCRdb is unverifiable without DNA. The CDR3 totals 13 residues. From germline, CDR1 is SGHTA and CDR2 FQGTGA. The CDR3 protein is CASSTGENSPLHF.

The chain couples TRBV5-1 to TRBJ2-6; TCRdb's D call, TRBD1, is unchecked because there is no DNA. This CDR3 is 18 amino acids long. Germline CDR1 and CDR2: SGHRS and YFSETQ. CDR3 in amino acids: CASSPGQGSGSGANVLTF. The entire variable domain, with the rest obtained from reference TRBV5-1 and TRBJ2-6, is as follows: KAGVTQTPRYLIKTRGQQVTLSCSPISGHRSVSWYQQTPGQGLQFLFEYFSETQRNKGNFPGRFSGRQFSNSRSEMNVSTLELGDSALYLCASSPGQGSGSGANVLTFGAGSRLTVL.

V gene TRBV5-1 combines with J gene TRBJ2-3; TCRdb gives TRBD1 as the D gene, but with no DNA this cannot be confirmed. This CDR3 spans 15 amino acids. Germline V gene lookup returns CDR1 SGHRS and CDR2 YFSETQ. The CDR3 spells CASSFPTGGTDTQYF.

This chain connects TRBV3-1 to TRBJ2-1; TCRdb designates TRBD1, a call that cannot be tested without DNA. The CDR3 runs 15 residues. Germline V gene lookup returns CDR1 LGHDT and CDR2 YNNKEL (reference sequence). CDR3 sequence: CASSQGAPAYNEQFF.

J is TRBJ1-2 and V is TRBV12-3 or TRBV12-4; checking the TCRdb D call of TRBD1 is not possible without DNA. CDR3 length: 16 amino acids. CDR3 amino acids: CASSLVQWGGGSGYTF.

The V and J genes are TRBV29-1 and TRBJ2-3; TCRdb designates TRBD1, a call that cannot be tested without DNA. The CDR3 length is 12 residues. CDR1 and CDR2 from the germline V gene are SQVTM and ANQGSEA. CDR3 sequence: CSARRQGGGQYF.

This chain joins TRBV20-1 and TRBJ1-1; lacking DNA, the TRBD1 call made by TCRdb goes unchecked. The CDR3 length is 15 residues. Germline V gene lookup returns CDR1 DFQATT and CDR2 SNEGSKA (reference sequence). The CDR3 here is CSAPGTGGKVAEAFF.

V is TRBV24-1 and J is TRBJ1-5. The CDR3 contains 14 residues. CDR1 is KGHDR, CDR2 SFDVKD, per germline. CDR3 sequence reads: CATSDSRFNQPQHF.

The chain recombines TRBV25-1 with TRBJ1-5; TCRdb's D call of TRBD1 is untestable without DNA. The V gene's germline CDR1 is MGHDK and CDR2 SYGVNS. This CDR3 contains 16 residues. CDR3: CASSDGGGVGNQPQHF.

The chain has TRBV11-2 and TRBJ2-3; TCRdb's D call of TRBD2 is untestable without DNA. Germline lookup yields CDR1 SGHAT and CDR2 FQNNGV. The CDR3 has 18 residues. This chain's CDR3 is CASSLVASGGGGRDTQYF.

The V and J genes are TRBV7-9 and TRBJ2-1. The CDR3 has 12 amino acids. Germline-derived CDR1 and CDR2 are SEHNR and FQNEAQ (reference sequence). The CDR3 sequence is CASSFQWGEQFF. Using reference TRBV7-9 and TRBJ2-1 for the parts outside the CDR3, the full variable domain is DTGVSQNPRHKITKRGQNVTFRCDPISEHNRLYWYRQTLGQGPEFLTYFQNEAQLEKSRLLSDRFSAERPKGSFSTLEIQRTEQGDSAMYLCASSFQWGEQFFGPGTRLTVL.

This chain joins TRBV28 and TRBJ2-7; TCRdb's D call of TRBD2 is untestable without DNA. Per the germline V gene, CDR1 is MDHEN and CDR2 is SYDVKM. There are 16 residues in the CDR3. The CDR3 loop is CASSFQVREGNYEQYF.

The chain is built from TRBV9 and TRBJ2-1; TCRdb's D call, TRBD2, is unchecked because there is no DNA. Germline CDR1 is SGDLS and CDR2 is YYNGEE. The length of the CDR3 is 16 residues. The CDR3 sequence: CASSVAPSKIYNEQFF.

The rearrangement uses TRBV6-1 and TRBJ1-2; absent DNA, TCRdb's TRBD1 call cannot be checked. Germline values: CDR1 MNHNS, CDR2 SASEGT. This CDR3 comprises 16 residues. The CDR3 loop is CASKWQGEKANYGYTF.